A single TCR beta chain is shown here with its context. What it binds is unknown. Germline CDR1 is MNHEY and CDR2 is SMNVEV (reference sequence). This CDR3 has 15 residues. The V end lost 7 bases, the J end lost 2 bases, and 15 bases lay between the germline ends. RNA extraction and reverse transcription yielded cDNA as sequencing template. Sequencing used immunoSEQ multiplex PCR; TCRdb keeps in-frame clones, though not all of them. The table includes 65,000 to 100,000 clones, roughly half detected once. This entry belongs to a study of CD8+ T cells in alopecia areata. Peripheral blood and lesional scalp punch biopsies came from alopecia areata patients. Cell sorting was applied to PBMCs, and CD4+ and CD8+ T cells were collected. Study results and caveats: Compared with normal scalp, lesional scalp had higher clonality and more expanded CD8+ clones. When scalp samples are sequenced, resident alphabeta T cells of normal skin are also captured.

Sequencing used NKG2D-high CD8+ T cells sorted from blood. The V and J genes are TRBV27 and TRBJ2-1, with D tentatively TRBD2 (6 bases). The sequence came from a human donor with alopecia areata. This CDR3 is CASTSGGAPYNEQFF. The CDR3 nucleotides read TGTGCCAGCACCTCGGGCGGGGCACCCTACAATGAGCAGTTCTTC.